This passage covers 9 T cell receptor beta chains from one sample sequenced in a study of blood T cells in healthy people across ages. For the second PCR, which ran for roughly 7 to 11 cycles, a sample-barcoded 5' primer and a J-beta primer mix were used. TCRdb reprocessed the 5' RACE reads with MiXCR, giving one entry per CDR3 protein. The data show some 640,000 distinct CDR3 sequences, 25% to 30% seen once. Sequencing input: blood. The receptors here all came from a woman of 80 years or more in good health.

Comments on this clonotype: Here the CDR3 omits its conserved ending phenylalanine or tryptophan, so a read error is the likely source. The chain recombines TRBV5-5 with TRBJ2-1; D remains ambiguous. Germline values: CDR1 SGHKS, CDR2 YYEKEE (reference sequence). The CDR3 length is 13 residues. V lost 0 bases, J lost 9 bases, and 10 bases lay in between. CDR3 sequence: CASSLVSKVEQFL. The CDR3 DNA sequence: TGTGCCAGCAGCTTGGTTAGTAAGGTTGAGCAGTTCTTA.

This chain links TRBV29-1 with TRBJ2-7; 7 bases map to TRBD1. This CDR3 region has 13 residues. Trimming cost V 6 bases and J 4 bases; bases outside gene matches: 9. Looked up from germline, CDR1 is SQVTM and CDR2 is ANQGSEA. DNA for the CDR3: TGCAGCGTCCGAGGACAGGCCGCGTACGAGCAGTACTTC. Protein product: CSVRGQAAYEQYF.

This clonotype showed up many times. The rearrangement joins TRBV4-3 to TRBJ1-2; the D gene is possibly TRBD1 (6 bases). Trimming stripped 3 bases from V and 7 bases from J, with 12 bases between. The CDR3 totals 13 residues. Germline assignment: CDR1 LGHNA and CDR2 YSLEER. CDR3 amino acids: CASSHSTGFGYTF. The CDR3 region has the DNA TGCGCCAGCAGCCATAGTACAGGGTTTGGCTACACCTTC.

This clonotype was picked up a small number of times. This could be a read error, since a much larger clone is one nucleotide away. The CDR3 loop is CASSPILGGTNEQYF. The CDR3, as DNA: TGTGCCAGCAGCCCCATTTTGGGGGGGACCAATGAGCAGTACTTC. The chain employs TRBV7-3 and TRBJ2-7, with 7 bases identical to TRBD2. This CDR3 has 15 residues. V was pared by 5 bases and J by 7 bases, with 14 bases of the junction left unmatched. The germline V gene has CDR1 SGHTA and CDR2 FQGTGA.

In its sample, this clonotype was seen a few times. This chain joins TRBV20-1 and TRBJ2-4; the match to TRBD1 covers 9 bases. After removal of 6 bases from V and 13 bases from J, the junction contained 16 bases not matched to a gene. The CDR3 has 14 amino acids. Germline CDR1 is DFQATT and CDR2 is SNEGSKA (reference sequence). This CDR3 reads CSAAPGQGLRKQYF. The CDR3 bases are TGCAGTGCAGCGCCGGGACAGGGCCTGAGGAAGCAGTACTTC.

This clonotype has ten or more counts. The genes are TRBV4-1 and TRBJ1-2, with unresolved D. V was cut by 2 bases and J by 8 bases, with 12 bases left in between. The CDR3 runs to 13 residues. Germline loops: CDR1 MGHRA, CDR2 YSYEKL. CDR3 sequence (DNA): TGCGCCAGCAGCCAAAACAGACAAGGAGGCTACACCTTC. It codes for CASSQNRQGGYTF.

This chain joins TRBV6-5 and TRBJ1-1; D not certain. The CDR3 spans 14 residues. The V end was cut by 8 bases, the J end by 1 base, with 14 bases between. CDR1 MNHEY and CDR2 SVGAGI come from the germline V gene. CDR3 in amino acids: CASLPLNSNTEAFF. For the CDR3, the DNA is TGTGCCAGCCTACCCTTGAACTCGAACACTGAAGCTTTCTTT.

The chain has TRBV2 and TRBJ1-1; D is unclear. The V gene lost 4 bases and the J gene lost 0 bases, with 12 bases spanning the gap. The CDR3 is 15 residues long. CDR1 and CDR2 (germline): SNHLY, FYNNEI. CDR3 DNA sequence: TGTGCCAGCAGTGTCGGCCAGAACATGAACACTGAAGCTTTCTTT. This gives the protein CASSVGQNMNTEAFF.

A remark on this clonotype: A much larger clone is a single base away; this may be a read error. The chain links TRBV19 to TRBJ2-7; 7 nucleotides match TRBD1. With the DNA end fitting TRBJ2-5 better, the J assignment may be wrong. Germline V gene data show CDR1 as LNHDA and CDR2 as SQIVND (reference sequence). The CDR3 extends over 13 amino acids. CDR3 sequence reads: CASSATGLETQYF. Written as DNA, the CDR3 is TGTGCCAGTAGCGCGACAGGGTTGGAGACCCAGTACTTC.